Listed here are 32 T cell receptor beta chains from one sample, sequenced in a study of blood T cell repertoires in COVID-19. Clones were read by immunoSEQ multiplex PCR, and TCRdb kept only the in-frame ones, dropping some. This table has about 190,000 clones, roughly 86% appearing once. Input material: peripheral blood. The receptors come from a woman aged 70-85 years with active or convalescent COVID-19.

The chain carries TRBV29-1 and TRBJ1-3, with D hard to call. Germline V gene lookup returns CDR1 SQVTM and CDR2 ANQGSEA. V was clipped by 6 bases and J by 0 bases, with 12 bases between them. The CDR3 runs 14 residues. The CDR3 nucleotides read TGCAGCGTAAGCGGACTGAGCTCTGGAAACACCATATATTTT. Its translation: CSVSGLSSGNTIYF.

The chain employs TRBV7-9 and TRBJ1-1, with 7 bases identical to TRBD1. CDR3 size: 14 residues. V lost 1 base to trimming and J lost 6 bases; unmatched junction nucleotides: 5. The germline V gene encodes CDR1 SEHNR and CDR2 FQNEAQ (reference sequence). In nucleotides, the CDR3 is TGTGCCAGCAGCTTAGGGACAGGTTTCGCTGAAGCTTTCTTT. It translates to CASSLGTGFAEAFF.

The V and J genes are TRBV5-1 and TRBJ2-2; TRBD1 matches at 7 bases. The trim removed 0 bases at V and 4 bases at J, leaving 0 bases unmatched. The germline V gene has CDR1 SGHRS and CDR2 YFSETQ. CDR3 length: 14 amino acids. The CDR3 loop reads CASSLGTGTGELFF. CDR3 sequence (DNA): TGCGCCAGCAGCTTGGGGACAGGCACCGGGGAGCTGTTTTTT.

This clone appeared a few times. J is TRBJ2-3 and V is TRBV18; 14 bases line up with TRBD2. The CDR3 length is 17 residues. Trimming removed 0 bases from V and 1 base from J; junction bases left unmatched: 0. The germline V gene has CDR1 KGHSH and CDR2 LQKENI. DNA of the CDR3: TGTGCCAGCTCACCACCGGGACTAGCGGGAGGCACAGATACGCAGTATTTT. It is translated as CASSPPGLAGGTDTQYF.

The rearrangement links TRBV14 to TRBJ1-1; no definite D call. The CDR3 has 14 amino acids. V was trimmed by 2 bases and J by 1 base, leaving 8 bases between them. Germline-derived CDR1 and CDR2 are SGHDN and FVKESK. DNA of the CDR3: TGTGCCAGCAGCCAATTGAGAAAGAACACTGAAGCTTTCTTT. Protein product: CASSQLRKNTEAFF.

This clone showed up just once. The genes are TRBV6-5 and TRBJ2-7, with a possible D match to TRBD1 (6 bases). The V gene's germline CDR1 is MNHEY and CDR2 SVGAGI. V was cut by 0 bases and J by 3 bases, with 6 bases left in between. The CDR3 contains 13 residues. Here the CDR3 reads CASSYSQGYEQYF. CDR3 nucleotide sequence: TGTGCCAGCAGTTACTCACAGGGCTACGAGCAGTACTTC.

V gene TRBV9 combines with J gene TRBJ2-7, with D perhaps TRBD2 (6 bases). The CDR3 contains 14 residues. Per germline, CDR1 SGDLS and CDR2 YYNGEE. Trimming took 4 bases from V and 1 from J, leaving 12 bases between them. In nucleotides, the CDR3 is TGTGCCAGCAGCTCCCACAGCGGGTCCTACGAGCAGTACTTC. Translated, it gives CASSSHSGSYEQYF.

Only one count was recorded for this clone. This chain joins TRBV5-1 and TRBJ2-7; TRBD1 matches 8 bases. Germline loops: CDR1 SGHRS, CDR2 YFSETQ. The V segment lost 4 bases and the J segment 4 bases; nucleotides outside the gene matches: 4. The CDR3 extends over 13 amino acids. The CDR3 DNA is TGCGCCAGCAGCCAATGGACAGGGTACGAGCAGTACTTC. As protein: CASSQWTGYEQYF. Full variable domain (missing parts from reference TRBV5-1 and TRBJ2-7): KAGVTQTPRYLIKTRGQQVTLSCSPISGHRSVSWYQQTPGQGLQFLFEYFSETQRNKGNFPGRFSGRQFSNSRSEMNVSTLELGDSALYLCASSQWTGYEQYFGPGTRLTVT.

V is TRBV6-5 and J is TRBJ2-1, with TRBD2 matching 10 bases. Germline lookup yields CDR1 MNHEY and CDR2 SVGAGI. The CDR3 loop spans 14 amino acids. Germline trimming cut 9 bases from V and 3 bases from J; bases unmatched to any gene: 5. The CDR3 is CASEAGGVYNEQFF. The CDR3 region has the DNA TGTGCCAGTGAAGCGGGAGGGGTCTACAATGAGCAGTTCTTC.

CDR3 bases: TGCGCCAGCAGCTTGGTAGCGGGAGGGAACTACAATGAGCAGTTCTTC. Protein: CASSLVAGGNYNEQFF. This chain connects TRBV5-1 to TRBJ2-1, with 11 bases identical to TRBD2. The length of the CDR3 is 16 residues. Trimming removed 0 bases from V and 3 bases from J; junction bases left unmatched: 2. In germline, CDR1 is SGHRS, CDR2 YFSETQ.

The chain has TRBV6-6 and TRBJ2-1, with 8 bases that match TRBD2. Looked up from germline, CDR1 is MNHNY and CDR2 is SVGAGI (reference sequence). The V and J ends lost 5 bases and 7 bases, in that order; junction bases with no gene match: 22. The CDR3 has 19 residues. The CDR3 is CASSPTPLTGTSLGNEQFF. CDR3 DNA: TGTGCCAGCAGTCCCACCCCTCTTACCGGGACTAGTCTAGGTAATGAGCAGTTCTTC.

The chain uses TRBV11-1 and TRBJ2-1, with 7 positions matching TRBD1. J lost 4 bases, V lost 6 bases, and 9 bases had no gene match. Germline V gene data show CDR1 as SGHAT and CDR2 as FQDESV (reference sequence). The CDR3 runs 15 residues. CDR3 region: CASSPLGTVYNEQFF. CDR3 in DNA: TGTGCCAGCAGTCCCCTAGGGACAGTATACAATGAGCAGTTCTTC.

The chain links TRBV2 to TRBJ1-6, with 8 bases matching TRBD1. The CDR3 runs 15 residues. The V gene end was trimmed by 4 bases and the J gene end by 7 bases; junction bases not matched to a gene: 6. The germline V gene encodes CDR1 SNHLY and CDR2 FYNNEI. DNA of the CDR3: TGTGCCAGCAGTGGGCAGGGGGCGAGCAATTCACCCCTCCACTTT. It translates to CASSGQGASNSPLHF.

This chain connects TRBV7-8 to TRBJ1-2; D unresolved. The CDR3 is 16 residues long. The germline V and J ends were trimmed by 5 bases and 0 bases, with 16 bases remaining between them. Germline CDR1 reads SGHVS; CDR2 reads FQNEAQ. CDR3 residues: CASSLLRPGSNYGYTF. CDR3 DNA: TGTGCCAGCAGCCTCTTACGCCCGGGTTCTAACTATGGCTACACCTTC.

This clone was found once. CDR3 DNA: TGTGCCAGCAGCTTGCGGGGAACAGATACGCAGTATTTT. Translated: CASSLRGTDTQYF. The genes are TRBV2 and TRBJ2-3; D is possibly TRBD2 (6 bases). Trimming took 6 bases from V and 3 from J, leaving 10 bases between them. The CDR3 is made up of 13 amino acids. The germline V gene has CDR1 SNHLY and CDR2 FYNNEI.

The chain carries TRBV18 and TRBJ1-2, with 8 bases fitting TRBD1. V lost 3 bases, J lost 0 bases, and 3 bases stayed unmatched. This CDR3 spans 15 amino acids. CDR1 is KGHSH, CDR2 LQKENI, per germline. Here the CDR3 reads CASSPTGAPNYGYTF. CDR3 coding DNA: TGTGCCAGCTCACCGACAGGGGCTCCTAACTATGGCTACACCTTC.

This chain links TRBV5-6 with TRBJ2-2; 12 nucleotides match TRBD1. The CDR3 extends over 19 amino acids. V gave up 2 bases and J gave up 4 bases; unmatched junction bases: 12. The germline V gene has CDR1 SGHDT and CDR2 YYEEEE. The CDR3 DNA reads TGTGCCAGCAGCTTCCGGTTGGGACAGGGGGCGATGGTCACCGGGGAGCTGTTTTTT. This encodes CASSFRLGQGAMVTGELFF.

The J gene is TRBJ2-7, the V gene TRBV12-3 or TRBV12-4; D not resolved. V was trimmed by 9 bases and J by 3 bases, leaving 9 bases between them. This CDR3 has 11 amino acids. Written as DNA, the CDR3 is TGTGCCAGTAATTCAGACTACGAGCAGTACTTC. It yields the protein CASNSDYEQYF.

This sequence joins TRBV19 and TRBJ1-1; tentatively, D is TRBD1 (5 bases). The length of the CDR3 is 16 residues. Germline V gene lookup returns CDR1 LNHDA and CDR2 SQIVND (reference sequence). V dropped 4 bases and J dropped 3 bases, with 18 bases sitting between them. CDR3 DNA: TGTGCCAGTAGTACGACAGAACGATTCGAATACACTGAAGCTTTCTTT. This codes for CASSTTERFEYTEAFF.

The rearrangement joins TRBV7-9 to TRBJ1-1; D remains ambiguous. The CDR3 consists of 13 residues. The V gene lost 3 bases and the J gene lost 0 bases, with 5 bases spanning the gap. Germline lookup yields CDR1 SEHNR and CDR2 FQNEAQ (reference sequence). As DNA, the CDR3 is TGTGCCAGCAGCTTTCCATTGAACACTGAAGCTTTCTTT. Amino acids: CASSFPLNTEAFF.

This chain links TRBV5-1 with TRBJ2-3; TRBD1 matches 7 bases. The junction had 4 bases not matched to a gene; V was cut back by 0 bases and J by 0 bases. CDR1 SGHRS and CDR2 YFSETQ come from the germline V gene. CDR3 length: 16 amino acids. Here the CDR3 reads CASSLETGISTDTQYF. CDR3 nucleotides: TGCGCCAGCAGCTTGGAGACAGGGATCAGCACAGATACGCAGTATTTT.

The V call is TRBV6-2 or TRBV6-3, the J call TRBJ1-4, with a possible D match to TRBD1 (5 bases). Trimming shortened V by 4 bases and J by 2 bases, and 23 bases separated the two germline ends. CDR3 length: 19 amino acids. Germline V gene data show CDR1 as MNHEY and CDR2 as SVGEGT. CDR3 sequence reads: CASSSPGLKARRTNEKLFF. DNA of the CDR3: TGTGCCAGCAGTTCTCCGGGACTGAAAGCCCGGAGGACTAATGAAAAACTGTTTTTT.

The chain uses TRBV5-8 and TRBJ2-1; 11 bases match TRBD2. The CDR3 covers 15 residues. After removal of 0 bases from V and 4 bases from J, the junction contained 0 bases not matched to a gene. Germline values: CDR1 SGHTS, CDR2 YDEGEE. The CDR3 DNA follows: TGTGCCAGCAGCTTGGGACTAGCGGGGTACAATGAGCAGTTCTTC. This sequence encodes CASSLGLAGYNEQFF.

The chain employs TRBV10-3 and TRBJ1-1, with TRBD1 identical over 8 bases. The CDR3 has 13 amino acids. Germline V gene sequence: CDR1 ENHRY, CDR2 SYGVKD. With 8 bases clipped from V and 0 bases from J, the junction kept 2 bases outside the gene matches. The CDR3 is CAIGQGVNTEAFF. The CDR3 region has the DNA TGTGCCATCGGACAGGGAGTGAACACTGAAGCTTTCTTT.

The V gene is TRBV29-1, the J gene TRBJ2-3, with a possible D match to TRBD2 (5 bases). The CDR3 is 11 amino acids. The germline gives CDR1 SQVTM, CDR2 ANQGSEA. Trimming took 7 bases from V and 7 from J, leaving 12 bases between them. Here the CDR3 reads CSASPGYTQYF. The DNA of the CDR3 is TGCAGCGCCTCCCCGGGATATACGCAGTATTTT.

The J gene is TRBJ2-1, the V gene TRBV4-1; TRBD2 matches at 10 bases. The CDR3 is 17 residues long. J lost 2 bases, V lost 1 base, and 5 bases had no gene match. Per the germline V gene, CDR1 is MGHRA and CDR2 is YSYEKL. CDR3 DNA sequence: TGCGCCAGCAGCCAAGTGGCTAGCGGGGGCCCCTACAATGAGCAGTTCTTC. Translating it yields CASSQVASGGPYNEQFF.

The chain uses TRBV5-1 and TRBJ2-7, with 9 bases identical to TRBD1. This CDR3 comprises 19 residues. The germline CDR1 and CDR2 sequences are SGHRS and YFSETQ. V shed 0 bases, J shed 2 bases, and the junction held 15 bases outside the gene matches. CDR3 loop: CASSLGASGAGQGTYEQYF. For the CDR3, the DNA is TGCGCCAGCAGCTTGGGCGCCAGCGGGGCGGGACAGGGAACCTACGAGCAGTACTTC. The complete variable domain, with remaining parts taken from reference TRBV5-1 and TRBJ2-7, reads KAGVTQTPRYLIKTRGQQVTLSCSPISGHRSVSWYQQTPGQGLQFLFEYFSETQRNKGNFPGRFSGRQFSNSRSEMNVSTLELGDSALYLCASSLGASGAGQGTYEQYFGPGTRLTVT.

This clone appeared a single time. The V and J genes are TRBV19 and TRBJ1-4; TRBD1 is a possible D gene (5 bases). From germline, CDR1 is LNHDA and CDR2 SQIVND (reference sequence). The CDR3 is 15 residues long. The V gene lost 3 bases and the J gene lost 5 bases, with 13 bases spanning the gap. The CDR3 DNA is TGTGCCAGTAGTATTTGGTACAGGACGAATGAAAAACTGTTTTTT. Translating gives CASSIWYRTNEKLFF.

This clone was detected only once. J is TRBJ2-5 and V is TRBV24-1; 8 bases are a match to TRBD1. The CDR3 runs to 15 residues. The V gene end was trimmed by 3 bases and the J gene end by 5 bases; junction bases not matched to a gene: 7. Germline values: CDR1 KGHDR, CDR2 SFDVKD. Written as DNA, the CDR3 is TGTGCCACCAGTGATCAGGGGGCGAGGGGGGAGACCCAGTACTTC. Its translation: CATSDQGARGETQYF.

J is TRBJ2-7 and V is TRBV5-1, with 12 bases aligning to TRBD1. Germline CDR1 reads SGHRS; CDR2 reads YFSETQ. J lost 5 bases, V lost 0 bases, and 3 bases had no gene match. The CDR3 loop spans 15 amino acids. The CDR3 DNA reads TGCGCCAGCAGCTTGGGGGACAGGGGGCAAGACGAGCAGTACTTC. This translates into CASSLGDRGQDEQYF.

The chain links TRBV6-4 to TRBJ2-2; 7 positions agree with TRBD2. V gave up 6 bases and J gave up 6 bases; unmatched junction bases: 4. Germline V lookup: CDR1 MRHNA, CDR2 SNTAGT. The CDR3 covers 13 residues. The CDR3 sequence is CASSLLAAGELFF. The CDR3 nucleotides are TGTGCCAGCAGCCTCCTAGCGGCCGGGGAGCTGTTTTTT.

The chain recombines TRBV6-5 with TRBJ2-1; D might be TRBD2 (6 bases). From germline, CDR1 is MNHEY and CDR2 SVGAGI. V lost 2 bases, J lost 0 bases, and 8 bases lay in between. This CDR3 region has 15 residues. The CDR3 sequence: CASSYDGGSYNEQFF. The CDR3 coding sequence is TGTGCCAGCAGTTACGACGGGGGCTCCTACAATGAGCAGTTCTTC.